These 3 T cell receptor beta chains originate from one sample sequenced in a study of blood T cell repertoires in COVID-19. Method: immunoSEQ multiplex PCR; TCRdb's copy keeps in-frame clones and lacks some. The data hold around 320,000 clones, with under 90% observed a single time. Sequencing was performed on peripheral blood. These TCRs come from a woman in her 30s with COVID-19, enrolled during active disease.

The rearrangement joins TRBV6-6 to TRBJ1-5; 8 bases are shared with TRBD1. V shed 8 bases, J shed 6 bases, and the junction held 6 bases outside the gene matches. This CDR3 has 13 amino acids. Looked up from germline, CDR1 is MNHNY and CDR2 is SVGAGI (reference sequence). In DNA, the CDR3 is TGTGCCAGCTCGGACAGGGTGGGTCAGCCCCAGCATTTT. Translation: CASSDRVGQPQHF.

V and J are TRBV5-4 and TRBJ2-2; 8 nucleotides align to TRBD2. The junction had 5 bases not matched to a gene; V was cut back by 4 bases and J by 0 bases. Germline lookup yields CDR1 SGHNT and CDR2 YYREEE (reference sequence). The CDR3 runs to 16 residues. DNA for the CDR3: TGTGCCAGCAGCCCCCGGGGGGGGGCGAACACCGGGGAGCTGTTTTTT. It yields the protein CASSPRGGANTGELFF.

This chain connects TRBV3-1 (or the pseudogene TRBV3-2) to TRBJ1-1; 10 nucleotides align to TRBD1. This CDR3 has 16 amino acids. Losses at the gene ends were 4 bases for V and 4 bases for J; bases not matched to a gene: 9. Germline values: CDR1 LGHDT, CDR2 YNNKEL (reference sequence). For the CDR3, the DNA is TGTGCCAGCAGCCCGCGACAGGGGGCAGTTGGCACTGAAGCTTTCTTT. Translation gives CASSPRQGAVGTEAFF.